This is a list of T cell receptor beta chains from one sample in a study of blood T cell repertoires in COVID-19. Profiled with immunoSEQ multiplex PCR; TCRdb holds only in-frame clones, not every one. The sample holds 200,000 to 300,000 clones; more than 75% are singletons and the top ten take 9.5% to 15%. Sequencing was performed on peripheral blood. Receptors originate from a woman in her sixties or seventies with active or convalescent COVID-19. The CDR3 runs from the conserved cysteine through the conserved F or W. The D gene is left open where the match is weak. Rows may omit the clone size; those that give it use once, few, many or a size class.

NA,NA,TRBJ1-6,TRBV5-6,CASSLSGGGSPLHF,TGTGCCAGCAGCTTAAGCGGGGGCGGTTCACCCCTCCACTTT
NA,NA,TRBJ2-7,TRBV3-1/TRBV3-2,CASSPQGYEQYF,TGTGCCAGCAGCCCCCAGGGCTACGAGCAGTACTTC
NA,NA,TRBJ1-1,TRBV19,CASTPGWGNTEAFF,TGTGCCAGTACCCCAGGGTGGGGGAACACTGAAGCTTTCTTT
NA,TRBD1,TRBJ2-7,TRBV2,CASRGQTYEQYF,TGTGCCAGCCGGGGACAGACCTACGAGCAGTACTTC
NA,TRBD1,TRBJ1-1,TRBV5-1,CASTPDRGEAFF,TGCGCCAGCACCCCGGACAGGGGTGAAGCTTTCTTT
once,TRBD1,TRBJ1-4,TRBV7-9,CASSIGGQGNEKLFF,TGTGCCAGCAGCATAGGGGGACAGGGGAATGAAAAACTGTTTTTT
few,NA,TRBJ1-2,TRBV3-1/TRBV3-2,CASSRTAANYGYTF,TGTGCCAGCAGTCGGACAGCGGCCAACTATGGCTACACCTTC
NA,TRBD1,TRBJ1-4,TRBV18,CASSRDRGNEKLFF,TGTGCCAGCTCACGGGACAGGGGGAATGAAAAACTGTTTTTT
NA,NA,TRBJ2-1,TRBV5-1,CASSSQGGAYNEQFF,TGCGCCAGCAGCTCTCAGGGTGGCGCGTACAATGAGCAGTTCTTC
NA,TRBD1,TRBJ1-4,TRBV5-4,CASSLDRGREKLFF,TGTGCCAGCAGCTTGGACAGGGGGCGCGAAAAACTGTTTTTT
NA,TRBD2,TRBJ2-5,TRBV9,CASSTGLGQTQYF,TGTGCCAGCAGCACCGGACTAGGACAGACCCAGTACTTC
NA,NA,TRBJ1-4,TRBV7-2,CASSLNSNEKLFF,TGTGCCAGCAGCCTGAACAGTAATGAAAAACTGTTTTTT
NA,NA,TRBJ1-2,TRBV5-4,CASSFKQGRVPGYTF,TGTGCCAGCAGCTTCAAACAGGGTAGAGTGCCGGGCTACACCTTC
NA,TRBD1,TRBJ2-6,TRBV19,CASTGTGVSGANVLTF,TGTGCCAGCACCGGGACAGGGGTCTCTGGGGCCAACGTCCTGACTTTC
NA,NA,TRBJ2-7,TRBV27,CASSGGLTYEQYF,TGTGCCAGCAGCGGGGGGCTTACCTACGAGCAGTACTTC
once,TRBD1,TRBJ1-1,TRBV19,CASSISRTGEAFF,TGTGCCAGTAGTATATCAAGGACAGGAGAAGCTTTCTTT
few,TRBD1,TRBJ1-1,TRBV5-1,CASSLDRGKTEAFF,TGCGCCAGCAGCTTGGACAGGGGGAAAACTGAAGCTTTCTTT
NA,TRBD1,TRBJ1-2,TRBV6-5,CASSQDRGPNYGYTF,TGTGCCAGCAGTCAGGACAGGGGGCCTAACTATGGCTACACCTTC
NA,NA,TRBJ1-6,TRBV7-2,CASSRTGTKSHSPLHF,TGTGCCAGCAGCCGCACAGGGACAAAGTCACATTCACCCCTCCACTTT
NA,NA,TRBJ1-2,TRBV30,CAWRGGGRSYGYTF,TGTGCCTGGAGAGGGGGAGGGCGCAGCTATGGCTACACCTTC
NA,NA,TRBJ2-7,TRBV2,CASSETGSASYEQYF,TGTGCCAGCAGTGAGACCGGGTCAGCCTCCTACGAGCAGTACTTC
NA,NA,TRBJ2-1,TRBV4-1,CASSAGQMGDNEQFF,TGCGCCAGCAGCGCGGGACAGATGGGGGACAATGAGCAGTTCTTC
NA,TRBD2,TRBJ2-3,TRBV28,CASSLARWQRGGSADTQYF,TGTGCCAGCAGTTTAGCCCGATGGCAGCGGGGGGGCTCCGCAGATACGCAGTATTTT
NA,TRBD1,TRBJ2-7,TRBV29-1,CSGRTGGNRDEQYF,TGCAGCGGCCGAACAGGGGGCAATCGTGACGAGCAGTACTTC
NA,NA,TRBJ1-1,TRBV9,CASSRTGNTEAFF,TGTGCCAGCAGTCGCACAGGGAACACTGAAGCTTTCTTT
NA,NA,TRBJ1-2,TRBV6-5,CASSYSQLEAYGYTF,TGTGCCAGCAGTTACTCGCAGTTGGAGGCTTATGGCTACACCTTC
NA,NA,TRBJ1-4,TRBV28,CASKKDRPLNEKLFF,TGTGCCAGCAAAAAGGACAGACCTTTAAATGAAAAACTGTTTTTT
NA,TRBD2,TRBJ2-3,TRBV27,CASSLRWTSGGLDTQYF,TGTGCCAGCAGTTTGAGATGGACTAGCGGGGGACTAGATACGCAGTATTTT
NA,TRBD1,TRBJ1-2,TRBV5-4,CASSSRDRDGYTF,TGTGCCAGCAGCTCAAGGGACAGGGATGGCTACACCTTC
NA,NA,TRBJ2-3,TRBV10-3,CAISGAADTQYF,TGTGCCATCAGTGGTGCAGCAGATACGCAGTATTTT
NA,NA,TRBJ1-3,TRBV18,CASSQLMSSGNTIYF,TGTGCCAGCTCACAACTTATGAGCTCTGGAAACACCATATATTTT
NA,TRBD1,TRBJ1-1,TRBV7-2,CASSLLGDRSEAFF,TGTGCCAGCAGCTTATTGGGGGACAGATCGGAAGCTTTCTTT
NA,TRBD1,TRBJ1-6,TRBV18,CASSEWTGFNSPLHF,TGTGCCAGCTCAGAGTGGACAGGGTTCAATTCACCCCTCCACTTT
many,NA,TRBJ1-1,TRBV6-5,CASSYALDSWNTEAFF,TGTGCCAGCAGTTACGCCTTGGACAGCTGGAACACTGAAGCTTTCTTT
few,TRBD1,TRBJ1-4,TRBV3-1/TRBV3-2,CASSQDRGQDEKLFF,TGTGCCAGCAGCCAAGACAGGGGGCAGGATGAAAAACTGTTTTTT
NA,NA,TRBJ1-5,TRBV16,CASSPQSSARNQPQHF,TGTGCCAGCAGCCCCCAATCGTCTGCGCGCAATCAGCCCCAGCATTTT
NA,NA,TRBJ2-3,TRBV11-3,CASSLGGTLGFTDTQYF,TGTGCCAGCAGCTTAGGGGGGACTTTAGGGTTTACAGATACGCAGTATTTT
NA,TRBD2,TRBJ2-3,TRBV30,CAWRPGLAPHTQYF,TGTGCCTGGAGACCGGGACTAGCTCCCCATACGCAGTATTTT
NA,TRBD2,TRBJ2-1,TRBV10-1,CASSAAGGGEQFF,TGCGCCAGCAGTGCGGCGGGGGGTGGAGAGCAGTTCTTC
NA,TRBD1,TRBJ1-1,TRBV30,CAWSVQGAVGTEAFF,TGTGCCTGGAGTGTTCAGGGGGCAGTAGGAACTGAAGCTTTCTTT
NA,NA,TRBJ2-5,TRBV19,CASSIVLEETQYF,TGTGCCAGTAGTATAGTATTAGAGGAGACTCAGTACTTC
NA,NA,TRBJ1-3,TRBV5-6,CASSLLSGFSGNTIYF,TGTGCCAGCAGCCTTCTCTCAGGGTTCTCTGGAAACACCATATATTTT
NA,NA,TRBJ2-7,TRBV6-5,CASSPRGGEQYF,TGTGCCAGCAGCCCCAGAGGGGGTGAGCAGTACTTC
NA,TRBD1,TRBJ1-1,TRBV7-2,CASSLQGARTEAFF,TGTGCCAGCAGCTTACAGGGGGCGAGGACTGAAGCTTTCTTT
NA,TRBD1,TRBJ1-1,TRBV5-5,CASSPGTGGTNTEAFF,TGTGCCAGCAGCCCCGGGACAGGGGGAACGAACACTGAAGCTTTCTTT
NA,NA,TRBJ1-5,TRBV19,CASSPVDQPQHF,TGTGCCAGCAGTCCAGTCGATCAGCCCCAGCATTTT
once,NA,TRBJ1-2,TRBV11-2,CASSLDLGASGYTF,TGTGCCAGCAGCTTAGATCTGGGGGCGTCTGGCTACACCTTC
NA,NA,TRBJ2-3,TRBV7-6,CASSLRKPGGGGDTQYF,TGTGCCAGCAGCTTACGAAAGCCCGGGGGCGGGGGAGATACGCAGTATTTT
NA,TRBD2,TRBJ2-5,TRBV6-5,CASSYSGGGIETQYF,TGTGCCAGCAGTTACTCTGGGGGAGGGATAGAGACCCAGTACTTC
NA,TRBD1,TRBJ1-5,TRBV24-1,CATTNYDRGLSESNQPQHF,TGTGCCACCACGAATTATGACAGGGGGCTTTCGGAAAGCAATCAGCCCCAGCATTTT
NA,NA,TRBJ1-4,TRBV2,CASSEAGRGGEKLFF,TGTGCCAGCAGTGAAGCCGGGAGGGGGGGAGAAAAACTGTTTTTT
NA,NA,TRBJ1-3,TRBV3-1/TRBV3-2,CASSQALTSGNTIYF,TGTGCCAGCAGCCAAGCCCTAACTTCTGGAAACACCATATATTTT
NA,TRBD1,TRBJ2-3,TRBV5-1,CASSLTGTGGADTQYF,TGCGCCAGCAGCCTTACCGGGACAGGGGGGGCGGATACGCAGTATTTT
NA,TRBD1,TRBJ1-2,TRBV30,CAWKGAYGYTF,TGTGCCTGGAAGGGGGCCTATGGCTACACCTTC
NA,NA,TRBJ1-6,TRBV30,CAWSVLGQGGSPLHF,TGTGCCTGGAGTGTATTAGGGCAGGGTGGTTCACCCCTCCACTTT
NA,NA,TRBJ2-5,TRBV7-5,CARSLVDNRILMETQYF,TGTGCCAGAAGCTTAGTAGACAACAGGATTCTGATGGAGACCCAGTACTTC
NA,NA,TRBJ2-7,TRBV7-2,CASRGRGHYEQYF,TGTGCCAGCCGCGGAAGGGGCCACTACGAGCAGTACTTC